Following are 13 T cell receptor beta chains from one sample sequenced in a study of shared T cell receptors in the human thymus. Produced via immunoSEQ multiplex PCR; TCRdb's table is partial and in-frame only. This sample has 700,000 or so clones, with around 85% found just once. The sample also formed part of further work on human thymus T cells.

The sequenced material came from thymocytes. The source of these receptors is a girl under two years old with a congenital heart defect.

The chain has TRBV19 and TRBJ2-6, with TRBD1 as a possible D gene (5 bases). The V end was cut by 0 bases, the J end by 0 bases, with 18 bases between. CDR1 and CDR2 (germline): LNHDA, SQIVND (reference sequence). The CDR3 length is 20 residues. This CDR3 is CASSIDLSRQRSSGANVLTF. The CDR3 nucleotides are TGTGCCAGTAGTATAGATCTCTCGAGACAGAGAAGCTCTGGGGCCAACGTCCTGACTTTC.

This clone appeared once. V gene TRBV19 combines with J gene TRBJ1-1; maybe TRBD1 (5 bases). CDR3 length: 14 residues. V was shortened by 7 bases and J by 4 bases, with 16 bases between the two germline ends. The germline V gene has CDR1 LNHDA and CDR2 SQIVND (reference sequence). In DNA, the CDR3 is TGTGCCAGTACCACTAGCGGGGGATTCACTGAAGCTTTCTTT. Its protein is CASTTSGGFTEAFF.

With respect to this clone: Different DNA sequences within this sample yield the same CDR3. The rearrangement joins TRBV5-1 to TRBJ1-3; D is perhaps TRBD1 (5 bases). Germline CDR1 SGHRS, CDR2 YFSETQ. V dropped 1 base and J dropped 2 bases, with 7 bases sitting between them. CDR3 length equals 14 residues. The CDR3 spells CASSLQGAGNTIYF. The CDR3 nucleotides are TGCGCCAGCAGCTTGCAGGGCGCTGGAAACACCATATATTTT.

In regard to this clone: The same CDR3 also results from other DNA sequences found in this sample. This chain links TRBV19 with TRBJ1-6, with D unresolved. Germline loops: CDR1 LNHDA, CDR2 SQIVND (reference sequence). The CDR3 extends over 14 amino acids. V lost 3 bases, J lost 7 bases, and 10 bases lay in between. In DNA, the CDR3 is TGTGCCAGTAGTATGACGACGGGAAATTCACCCCTCCACTTT. Its translation: CASSMTTGNSPLHF.

This clone has just one count. The gene calls are TRBV2 and TRBJ2-3, with D maybe TRBD2 (6 bases). Germline V gene lookup returns CDR1 SNHLY and CDR2 FYNNEI. This CDR3 region has 13 residues. V was shortened by 11 bases and J by 0 bases, with 12 bases between the two germline ends. This CDR3 reads CAGRDSSTDTQYF. The CDR3 region has the DNA TGTGCCGGCCGGGACTCCAGCACAGATACGCAGTATTTT.

The count of this clone is one. This rearrangement joins TRBV10-3 to TRBJ1-5; D unresolved. This CDR3 is built from 12 residues. Per the germline V gene, CDR1 is ENHRY and CDR2 is SYGVKD. Trimming took 11 bases from V and 2 from J, leaving 10 bases between them. The CDR3 here is CAARWGNQPQHF. The DNA for the CDR3 is TGTGCCGCCAGGTGGGGCAATCAGCCCCAGCATTTT.

V and J are TRBV14 and TRBJ1-2, with 7 bases that match TRBD1. The germline gives CDR1 SGHDN, CDR2 FVKESK. Unmatched junction bases numbered 7, after V lost 1 base and J lost 5 bases. This CDR3 region has 15 residues. The CDR3 spells CASSQVGTAEYGYTF. The DNA for the CDR3 is TGTGCCAGCAGCCAAGTCGGGACAGCGGAGTATGGCTACACCTTC.

Here the CDR3 reads CASSSIPFLDRGSVGGNTEAFF. DNA for the CDR3: TGTGCCAGCAGTTCCATCCCCTTCCTGGACAGGGGTTCGGTGGGGGGGAACACTGAAGCTTTCTTT. The J gene is TRBJ1-1, the V gene TRBV28; 9 bases are a match to TRBD1. Germline lookup yields CDR1 MDHEN and CDR2 SYDVKM. J gave up 1 base and V 4 bases, and 25 bases lay outside the gene matches. The CDR3 runs 22 residues. Full variable domain (rest looked up from reference TRBV28 and TRBJ1-1): DVKVTQSSRYLVKRTGEKVFLECVQDMDHENMFWYRQDPGLGLRLIYFSYDVKMKEKGDIPEGYSVSREKKERFSLILESASTNQTSMYLCASSSIPFLDRGSVGGNTEAFFGQGTRLTVV.

The V gene is TRBV4-1, the J gene TRBJ2-2, with 9 bases aligning to TRBD2. Germline CDR1 is MGHRA and CDR2 is YSYEKL. V gave up 4 bases and J gave up 4 bases; unmatched junction bases: 13. This CDR3 comprises 18 residues. CDR3 nucleotide sequence: TGCGCCAGCAGCCGGAAGGATAGTCTAGCGGGGCCCACCGGGGAGCTGTTTTTT. Its translation is CASSRKDSLAGPTGELFF.

This sequence joins TRBV28 and TRBJ1-1; no firm D call. The V gene's germline CDR1 is MDHEN and CDR2 SYDVKM. V dropped 4 bases and J dropped 3 bases, with 15 bases sitting between them. This CDR3 is 15 amino acids long. The CDR3: CASSSMDSWDTEAFF. As DNA, the CDR3 is TGTGCCAGCAGTTCTATGGACTCCTGGGACACTGAAGCTTTCTTT. Looking up the rest from reference TRBV28 and TRBJ1-1 gives the full variable domain: DVKVTQSSRYLVKRTGEKVFLECVQDMDHENMFWYRQDPGLGLRLIYFSYDVKMKEKGDIPEGYSVSREKKERFSLILESASTNQTSMYLCASSSMDSWDTEAFFGQGTRLTVV.

The chain uses TRBV28 and TRBJ2-7; 8 nucleotides match TRBD1. The CDR3 has 15 amino acids. The germline V gene has CDR1 MDHEN and CDR2 SYDVKM. V lost 7 bases, J lost 3 bases, and 11 bases stayed unmatched. The CDR3 DNA follows: TGTGCCAGCACCCACTTACACAGGGGGAACTACGAGCAGTACTTC. This encodes CASTHLHRGNYEQYF.

This clone was found once. V and J are TRBV9 and TRBJ2-3; 8 bases line up with TRBD2. From germline, CDR1 is SGDLS and CDR2 YYNGEE. The length of the CDR3 is 16 residues. V was pared by 0 bases and J by 0 bases, with 3 bases of the junction left unmatched. DNA of the CDR3: TGTGCCAGCAGCGTAGGGGAGCGGGGGAGCACAGATACGCAGTATTTT. It is translated as CASSVGERGSTDTQYF.

The chain combines TRBV15 with TRBJ1-2; D unresolved. V was cut by 0 bases and J by 5 bases, with 13 bases left in between. Germline loops: CDR1 LNHNV, CDR2 YYDKDF (reference sequence). The CDR3 extends over 15 amino acids. The CDR3 coding sequence is TGTGCCACCAGCAGAGATTCACCGCTAAAATATGGCTACACCTTC. It specifies CATSRDSPLKYGYTF.